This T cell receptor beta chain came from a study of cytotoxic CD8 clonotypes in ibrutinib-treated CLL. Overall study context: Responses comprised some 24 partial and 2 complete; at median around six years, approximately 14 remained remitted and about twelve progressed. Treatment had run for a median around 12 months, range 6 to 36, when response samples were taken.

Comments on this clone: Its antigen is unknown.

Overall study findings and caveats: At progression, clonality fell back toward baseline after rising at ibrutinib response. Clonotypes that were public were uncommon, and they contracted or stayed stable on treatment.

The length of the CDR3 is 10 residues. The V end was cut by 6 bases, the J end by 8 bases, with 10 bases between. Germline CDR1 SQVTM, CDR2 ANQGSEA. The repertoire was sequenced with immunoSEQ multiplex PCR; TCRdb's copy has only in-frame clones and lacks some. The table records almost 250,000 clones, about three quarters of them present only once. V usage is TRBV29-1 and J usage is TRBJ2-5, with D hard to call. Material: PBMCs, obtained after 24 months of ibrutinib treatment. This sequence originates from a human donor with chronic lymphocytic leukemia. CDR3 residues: CSVIQHTQYF. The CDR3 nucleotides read TGCAGCGTCATACAGCATACCCAGTACTTC.